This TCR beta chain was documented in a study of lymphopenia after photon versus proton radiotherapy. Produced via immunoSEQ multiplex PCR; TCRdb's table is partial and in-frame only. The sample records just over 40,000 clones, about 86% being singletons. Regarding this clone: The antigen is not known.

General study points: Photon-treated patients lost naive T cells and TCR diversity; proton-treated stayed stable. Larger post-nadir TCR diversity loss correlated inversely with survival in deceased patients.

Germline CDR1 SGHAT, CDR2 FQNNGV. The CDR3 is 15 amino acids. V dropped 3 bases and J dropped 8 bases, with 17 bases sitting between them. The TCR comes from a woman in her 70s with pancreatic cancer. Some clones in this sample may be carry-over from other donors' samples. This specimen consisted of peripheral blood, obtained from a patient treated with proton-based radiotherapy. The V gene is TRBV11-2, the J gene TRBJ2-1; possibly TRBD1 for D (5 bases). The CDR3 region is CASSLRGMGQDEQFF. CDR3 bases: TGTGCCAGCAGCTTGCGTGGGATGGGGCAAGATGAGCAGTTCTTC.